This T cell receptor (beta chain) is drawn from a study of shared clonotypes between healthy human individuals. Study information: Two women and a few men aged 18 to 49 served as donors.

The study's findings and limits: Compared with memory subsets, naive subsets generally had larger estimated richness. Only blood was sampled, and tissue TCR repertoires likely differ from blood ones. Rarefaction gave evidence that sorted-subset sequencing remained incomplete despite large depth.

The naive CD8 fraction comprised CD45RO-negative cells positively selected for CCR7 and excluded terminally differentiated effector memory CD45RA+ cells. Remarks on this clone: What it binds is not known.

Looked up from germline, CDR1 is MNHNY and CDR2 is SVGAGI (reference sequence). The trim removed 6 bases at V and 10 bases at J, leaving 14 bases unmatched. There are 14 residues in the CDR3. Produced via immunoSEQ multiplex PCR; TCRdb's table is partial and in-frame only. The data contain fewer than 1 million clones, roughly 96% of them seen just once; the ten biggest clones take up less than 0.25%. This receptor was obtained from a man aged 30 to 45 in good health. The chain combines TRBV6-6 with TRBJ1-1; 7 bases fit TRBD1. Sequencing input: naive CD8+ T cells sorted from blood. CDR3 loop: CASSLQGSVVSAFF. CDR3 DNA sequence: TGTGCCAGCAGCTTACAGGGGTCGGTTGTATCAGCTTTCTTT.